These 8 T cell receptor beta chains were all obtained from the same sample, sequenced in a study of T cells in Graves' hyperthyroidism and ophthalmopathy. RNA transcripts provided the source from which TCR beta CDR3 regions were amplified. The HTBI set primed first-round TCR CDR3 RT-PCR. One entry per CDR3 protein results from TCRdb running MiXCR on the multiplex PCR reads. The sample has about 380,000 distinct CDR3 sequences, 13% seen once. The sequenced sample consisted of blood. The receptors were sampled from a man younger than 45 with Graves' hyperthyroidism that later progressed to Graves' ophthalmopathy.

This clonotype was seen repeatedly, ten times or more. The CDR3 DNA reads as TGTGCCAGCAGTCCGGACAGGGGCAATACTGAAGCTTTCTTT. Encoded protein: CASSPDRGNTEAFF. V and J are TRBV12-3 or TRBV12-4 and TRBJ1-1; 9 nucleotides match TRBD1. CDR3 length equals 14 residues. Germline trimming cut 5 bases from V and 5 bases from J; bases unmatched to any gene: 6.

V is TRBV9 and J is TRBJ1-4; the match to TRBD1 covers 8 bases. Germline CDR1 reads SGDLS; CDR2 reads YYNGEE. This CDR3 is 14 amino acids long. V lost 3 bases, J lost 13 bases, and 11 bases stayed unmatched. The CDR3 loop is CASSGTGQAVGLFF. For the CDR3, the DNA is TGTGCCAGCAGCGGCACGGGACAGGCCGTAGGACTGTTTTTT.

This clonotype has more than one count but fewer than ten. The gene calls are TRBV20-1 and TRBJ1-5, with 8 bases lining up with TRBD1. CDR1 and CDR2 from the germline V gene are DFQATT and SNEGSKA (reference sequence). The length of the CDR3 is 17 residues. Trimming removed 0 bases from V and 2 bases from J; junction bases left unmatched: 9. CDR3 sequence reads: CSARDWGRGQGNQPQHF. CDR3 nucleotide sequence: TGCAGTGCTAGAGATTGGGGCAGGGGGCAGGGCAATCAGCCCCAGCATTTT.

The table lists this clonotype with many counts. The CDR3 bases are TGTGCCAGCACCTCAGGGGTATACTATGGCTACACCTTC. Its translation is CASTSGVYYGYTF. This chain connects TRBV6-1 to TRBJ1-2, with D perhaps matching TRBD1 (6 bases). V gave up 7 bases and J gave up 3 bases, with 12 bases separating them. The CDR3 runs 13 residues. Germline lookup yields CDR1 MNHNS and CDR2 SASEGT.

The rearrangement joins TRBV9 to TRBJ2-1, with D perhaps matching TRBD1 (6 bases). Trimming took off 0 bases at V and 6 bases at J, with 10 bases between the two ends. Per the germline V gene, CDR1 is SGDLS and CDR2 is YYNGEE. The CDR3 covers 14 residues. The CDR3 coding sequence is TGTGCCAGCAGCGTAGGGGGGCAGGGCAATGAGCAGTTCTTC. Amino acids: CASSVGGQGNEQFF.

This clonotype was observed at least ten times. This sequence joins TRBV6-5 and TRBJ1-2; D is ambiguous. The germline V gene has CDR1 MNHEY and CDR2 SVGAGI. This CDR3 region has 15 residues. The V end was cut by 0 bases, the J end by 4 bases, with 12 bases between. For the CDR3, the DNA is TGTGCCAGCAGTTACTCGGTCGACTGGCCCTATGGCTACACCTTC. Translation gives CASSYSVDWPYGYTF.

Points on this clonotype: A much larger clone lies a single base off, so this may be a read error. This sequence joins TRBV29-1 and TRBJ1-2; TRBD1 is a possible D gene (5 bases). The V gene lost 7 bases and the J gene lost 6 bases, with 15 bases spanning the gap. The V gene's germline CDR1 is SQVTM and CDR2 ANQGSEA. CDR3 length equals 12 residues. DNA for the CDR3: TGCAGCGCCACGGACGCGGGGCATGGCTACACCTTC. This sequence encodes CSATDAGHGYTF.

The sample holds many counts of this clonotype. The rearrangement joins TRBV10-3 to TRBJ1-6; 10 bases are a match to TRBD1. Germline assignment: CDR1 ENHRY and CDR2 SYGVKD. CDR3 size: 15 residues. After removal of 3 bases from V and 8 bases from J, the junction contained 4 bases not matched to a gene. The CDR3 DNA reads TGTGCCATCAGTGAAGGGACAGGGGAGGATTCACCCCTCCACTTT. This sequence encodes CAISEGTGEDSPLHF.